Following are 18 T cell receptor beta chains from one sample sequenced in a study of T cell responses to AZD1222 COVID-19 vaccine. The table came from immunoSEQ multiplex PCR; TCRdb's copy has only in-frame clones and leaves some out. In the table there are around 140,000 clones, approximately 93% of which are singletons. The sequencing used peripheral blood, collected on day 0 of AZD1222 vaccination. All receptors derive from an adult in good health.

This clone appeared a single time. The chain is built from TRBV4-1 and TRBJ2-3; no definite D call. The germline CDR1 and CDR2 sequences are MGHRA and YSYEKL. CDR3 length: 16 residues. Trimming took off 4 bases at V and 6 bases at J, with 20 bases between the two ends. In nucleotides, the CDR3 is TGCGCCAGCAGCCCGGATAGGACCCGGTGGTTTGATACGCAGTATTTT. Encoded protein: CASSPDRTRWFDTQYF.

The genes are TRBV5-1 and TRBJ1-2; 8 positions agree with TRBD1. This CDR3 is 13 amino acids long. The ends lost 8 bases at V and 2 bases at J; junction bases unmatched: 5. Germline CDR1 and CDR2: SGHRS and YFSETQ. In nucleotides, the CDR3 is TGCGCCAGTAGGACAGGGTTGAACTATGGCTACACCTTC. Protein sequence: CASRTGLNYGYTF.

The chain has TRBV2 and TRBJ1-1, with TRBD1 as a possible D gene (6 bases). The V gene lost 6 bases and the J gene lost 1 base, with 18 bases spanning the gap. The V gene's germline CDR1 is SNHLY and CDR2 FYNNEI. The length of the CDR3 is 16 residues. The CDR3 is CASRRAGTGRNTEAFF. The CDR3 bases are TGTGCCAGCAGGAGGGCAGGTACAGGGAGGAACACTGAAGCTTTCTTT.

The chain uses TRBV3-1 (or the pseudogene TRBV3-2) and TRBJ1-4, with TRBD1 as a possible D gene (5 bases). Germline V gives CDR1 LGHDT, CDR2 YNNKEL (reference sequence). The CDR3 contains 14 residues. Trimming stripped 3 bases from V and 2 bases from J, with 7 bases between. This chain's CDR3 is CASSHQGTNEKLFF. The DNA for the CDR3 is TGTGCCAGCAGCCACCAGGGCACTAATGAAAAACTGTTTTTT.

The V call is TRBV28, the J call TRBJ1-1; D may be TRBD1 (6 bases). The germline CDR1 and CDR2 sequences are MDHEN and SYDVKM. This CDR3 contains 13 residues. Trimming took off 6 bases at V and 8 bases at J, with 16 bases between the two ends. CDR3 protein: CASSFSGGWEAFF. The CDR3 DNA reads TGTGCCAGCAGCTTTAGTGGGGGCTGGGAAGCTTTCTTT.

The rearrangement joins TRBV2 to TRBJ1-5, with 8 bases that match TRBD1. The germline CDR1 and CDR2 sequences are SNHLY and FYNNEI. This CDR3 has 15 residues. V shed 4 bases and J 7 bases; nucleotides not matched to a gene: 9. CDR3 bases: TGTGCCAGCAGTGGAGACAGGGGTTCGGGACAGCCCCAGCATTTT. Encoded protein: CASSGDRGSGQPQHF.

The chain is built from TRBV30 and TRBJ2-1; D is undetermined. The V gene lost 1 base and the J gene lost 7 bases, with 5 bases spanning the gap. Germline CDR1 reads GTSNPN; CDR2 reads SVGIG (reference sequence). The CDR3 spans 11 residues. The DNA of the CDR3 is TGTGCCTGGAGTGCCTCGAATGAGCAGTTCTTC. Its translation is CAWSASNEQFF.

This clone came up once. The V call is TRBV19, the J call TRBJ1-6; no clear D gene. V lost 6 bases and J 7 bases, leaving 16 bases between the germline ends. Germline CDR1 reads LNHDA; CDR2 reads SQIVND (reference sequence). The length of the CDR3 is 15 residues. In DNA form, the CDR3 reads TGTGCCAGTAGGGCAGACCACGGCTTCAATTCACCCCTCCACTTT. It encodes CASRADHGFNSPLHF.

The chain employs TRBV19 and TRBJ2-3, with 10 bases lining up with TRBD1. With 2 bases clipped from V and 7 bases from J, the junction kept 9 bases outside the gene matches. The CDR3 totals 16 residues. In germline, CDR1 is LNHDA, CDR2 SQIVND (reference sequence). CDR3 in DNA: TGTGCCAGTAGTATAACGACAGGGGGCAGTCGGAATACGCAGTATTTT. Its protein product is CASSITTGGSRNTQYF.

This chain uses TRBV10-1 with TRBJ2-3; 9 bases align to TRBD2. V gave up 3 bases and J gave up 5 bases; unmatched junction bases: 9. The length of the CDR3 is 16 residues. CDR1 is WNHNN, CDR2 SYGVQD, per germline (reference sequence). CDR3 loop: CASSDPTSGGGDTQYF. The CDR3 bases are TGCGCCAGCAGTGACCCGACTAGCGGTGGGGGAGATACGCAGTATTTT.

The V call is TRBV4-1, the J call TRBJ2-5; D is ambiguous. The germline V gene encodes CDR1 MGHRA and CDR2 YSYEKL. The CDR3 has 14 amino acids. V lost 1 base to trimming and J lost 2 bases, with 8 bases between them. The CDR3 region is CASSQGTEQETQYF. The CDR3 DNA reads TGCGCCAGCAGCCAAGGTACTGAGCAAGAGACCCAGTACTTC.

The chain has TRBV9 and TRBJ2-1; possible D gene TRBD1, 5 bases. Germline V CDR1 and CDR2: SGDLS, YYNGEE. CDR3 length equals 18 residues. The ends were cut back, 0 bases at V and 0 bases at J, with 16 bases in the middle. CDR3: CASSVGGALTYSYNEQFF. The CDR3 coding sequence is TGTGCCAGCAGCGTAGGTGGGGCCCTAACATACTCCTACAATGAGCAGTTCTTC.

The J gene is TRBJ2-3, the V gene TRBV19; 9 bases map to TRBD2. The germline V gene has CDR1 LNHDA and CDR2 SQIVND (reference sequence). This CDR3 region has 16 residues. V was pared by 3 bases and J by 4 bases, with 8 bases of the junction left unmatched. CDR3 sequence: CASSIVAGDLADTQYF. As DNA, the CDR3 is TGTGCCAGTAGTATTGTAGCGGGAGATTTGGCAGATACGCAGTATTTT.

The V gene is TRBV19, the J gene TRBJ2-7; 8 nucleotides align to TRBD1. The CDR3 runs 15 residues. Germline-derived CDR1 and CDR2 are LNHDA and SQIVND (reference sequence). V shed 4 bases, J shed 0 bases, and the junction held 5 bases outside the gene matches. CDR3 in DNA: TGTGCCAGTAGTAAGGGACAGGCAAGCTCCTACGAGCAGTACTTC. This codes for CASSKGQASSYEQYF.

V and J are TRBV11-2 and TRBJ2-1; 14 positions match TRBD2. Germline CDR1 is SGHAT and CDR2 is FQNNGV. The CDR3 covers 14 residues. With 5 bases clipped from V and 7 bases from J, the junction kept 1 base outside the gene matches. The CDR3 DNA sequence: TGTGCCAGCAGCCGGACTAGCGGGAGGAATGAGCAGTTCTTC. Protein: CASSRTSGRNEQFF.

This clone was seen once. As DNA, the CDR3 is TGCAGTGCTAGTTCAGGGGGGGAGACCCAGTACTTC. This sequence encodes CSASSGGETQYF. The rearrangement joins TRBV20-1 to TRBJ2-5; tentative D call: TRBD1 (7 bases). Germline-derived CDR1 and CDR2 are DFQATT and SNEGSKA (reference sequence). The CDR3 consists of 12 residues. With 3 bases removed from V and 5 bases from J, the gap between germline ends came to 10 bases.

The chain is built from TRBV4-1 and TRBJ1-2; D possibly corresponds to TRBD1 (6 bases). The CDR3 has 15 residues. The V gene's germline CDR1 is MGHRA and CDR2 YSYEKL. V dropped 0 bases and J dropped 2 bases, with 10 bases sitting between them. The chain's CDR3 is CASSQDPGANYGYTF. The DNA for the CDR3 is TGCGCCAGCAGCCAAGATCCAGGGGCCAACTATGGCTACACCTTC.

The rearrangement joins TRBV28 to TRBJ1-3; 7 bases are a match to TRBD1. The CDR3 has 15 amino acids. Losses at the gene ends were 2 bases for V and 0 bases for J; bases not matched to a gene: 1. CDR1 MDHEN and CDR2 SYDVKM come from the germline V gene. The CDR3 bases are TGTGCCAGCAGTTTAGACAGGGTCTCTGGAAACACCATATATTTT. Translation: CASSLDRVSGNTIYF.